Given below is one T cell receptor (beta chain) in context. This sample is drawn from a study of blood T cell repertoires in COVID-19. Study summary: Samples came from the United States, Italy and Spain, spanning acute and convalescent COVID-19.

This CDR3 is built from 14 residues. Germline V gene data show CDR1 as SGHVS and CDR2 as FQNEAQ. V shed 1 base and J shed 7 bases, with 13 bases lying between them. The study assigned cohorts using participant-reported clinical history. The repertoire was sequenced with immunoSEQ multiplex PCR; TCRdb's copy has only in-frame clones and lacks some. Among 150,000 or so clones, 75% to 80% were seen once, and the ten largest hold less than 3%. The TCR comes from a woman aged 50 to 60 who had recovered from COVID-19. Sequenced sample: PBMCs or T cells enriched from blood (not recorded which). V usage is TRBV7-8 and J usage is TRBJ1-2, with D perhaps TRBD1 (5 bases). The CDR3 sequence: CASSLEGVLGGYTF. The CDR3 DNA sequence: TGTGCCAGCAGCTTAGAAGGGGTATTAGGTGGCTACACCTTC.